Described below is a single T cell receptor beta chain sequence and its context. The target antigen is unknown. This sample is part of a study of cytomegalovirus exposure and HLA in healthy donors. The germline V gene encodes CDR1 SNHLY and CDR2 FYNNEI. This CDR3 is 13 amino acids long. The germline V and J ends were trimmed by 6 bases and 4 bases, with 12 bases remaining between them. 60 Vbeta and 13 Jbeta primers were used in PCR. TCRdb's table, derived via immunoSEQ multiplex PCR, lists solely in-frame clones and lacks some. Among 220,000 or so clones listed, roughly 84% were seen once. Study-level points and caveats: Investigators reported approximately 150 TCR beta chains as tied to cytomegalovirus. Among the CMV-associated chains, three were confirmed in vitro as specific for CMV antigens. For cytomegalovirus status, the classifier reportedly gave diagnoses with high specificity and sensitivity.

The clonotype was recovered from a man aged 50-60 years in good health and CMV-seronegative. The chain carries TRBV2 and TRBJ2-5, with TRBD2 as a possible D gene (5 bases). Sample: PBMCs. CDR3 sequence (DNA): TGTGCCAGCAGGATGCCGGGATCAGAGACCCAGTACTTC. Translation gives CASRMPGSETQYF.